This TCR beta chain was identified in a study of cytomegalovirus exposure and HLA in healthy donors. The CDR3 covers 17 residues. The V and J ends lost 5 bases and 6 bases, in that order; junction bases with no gene match: 14. Germline V lookup: CDR1 MNHGY, CDR2 SAAAGT. Of note for this clone: As yet, its antigen is unknown.

PCR used 60 Vbeta primers and 13 Jbeta primers. Here immunoSEQ multiplex PCR was the method, and the copy in TCRdb shows in-frame clones only, minus some. Seen here are 100,000 to 120,000 clones, around 83% observed once, and the top ten hold 2.5% to 3%. Overall study findings and caveats: It is likely that the observed cluster of highly shared sequence variants was a sequencing artifact.

J is TRBJ2-7 and V is TRBV6-8; 12 nucleotides agree with TRBD2. Sequenced material: PBMCs. The sequence came from an older woman in good health and CMV-seropositive. CDR3 nucleotides: TGTGCCAGCAGTCGACTAGCGGGAGTTGGCACTGCTTCCGAGCAGTACTTC. It codes for CASSRLAGVGTASEQYF.